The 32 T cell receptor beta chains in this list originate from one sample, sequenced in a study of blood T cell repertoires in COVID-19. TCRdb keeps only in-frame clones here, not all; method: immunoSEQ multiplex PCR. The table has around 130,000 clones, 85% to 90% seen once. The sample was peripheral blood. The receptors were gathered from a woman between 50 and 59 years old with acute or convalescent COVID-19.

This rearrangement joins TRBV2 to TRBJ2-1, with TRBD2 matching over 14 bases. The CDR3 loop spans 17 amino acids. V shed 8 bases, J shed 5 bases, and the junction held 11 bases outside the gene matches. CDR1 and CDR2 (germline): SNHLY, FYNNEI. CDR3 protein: CASSRTSGGSWHNEQFF. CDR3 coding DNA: TGTGCCAGCTCCCGGACTAGCGGGGGGTCTTGGCACAATGAGCAGTTCTTC.

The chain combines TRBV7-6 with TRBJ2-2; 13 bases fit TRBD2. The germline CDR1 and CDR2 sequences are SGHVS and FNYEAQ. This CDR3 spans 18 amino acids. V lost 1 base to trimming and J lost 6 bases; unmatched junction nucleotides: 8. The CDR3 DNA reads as TGTGCCAGCAGCTTAGTAGGACTAGCGGGAGAGGCGGCCGGGGAGCTGTTTTTT. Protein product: CASSLVGLAGEAAGELFF.

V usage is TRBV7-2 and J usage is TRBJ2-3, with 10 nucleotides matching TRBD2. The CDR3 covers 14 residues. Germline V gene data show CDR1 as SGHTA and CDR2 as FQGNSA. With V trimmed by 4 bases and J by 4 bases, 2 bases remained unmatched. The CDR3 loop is CASSSGTSADTQYF. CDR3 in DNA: TGTGCCAGCAGCTCCGGGACTAGCGCAGATACGCAGTATTTT.

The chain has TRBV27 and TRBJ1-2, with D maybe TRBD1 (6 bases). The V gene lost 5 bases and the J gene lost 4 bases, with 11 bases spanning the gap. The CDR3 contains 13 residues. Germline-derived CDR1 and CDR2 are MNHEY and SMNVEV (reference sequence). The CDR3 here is CASSTDSSYGYTF. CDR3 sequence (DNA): TGTGCCAGCAGTACGGACAGCAGCTATGGCTACACCTTC.

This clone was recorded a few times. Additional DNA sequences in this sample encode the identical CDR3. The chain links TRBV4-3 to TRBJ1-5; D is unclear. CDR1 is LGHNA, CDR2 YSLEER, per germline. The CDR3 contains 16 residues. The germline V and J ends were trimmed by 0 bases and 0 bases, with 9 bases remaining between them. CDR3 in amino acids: CASSQEAGYSNQPQHF. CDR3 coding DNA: TGCGCCAGCAGCCAAGAAGCGGGATATAGCAATCAGCCCCAGCATTTT.

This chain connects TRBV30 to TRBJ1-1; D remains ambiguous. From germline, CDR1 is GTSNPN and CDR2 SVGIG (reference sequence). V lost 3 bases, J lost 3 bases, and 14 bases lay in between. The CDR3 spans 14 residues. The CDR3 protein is CAWSNGQVDTEAFF. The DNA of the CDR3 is TGTGCCTGGAGCAACGGCCAGGTGGACACTGAAGCTTTCTTT.

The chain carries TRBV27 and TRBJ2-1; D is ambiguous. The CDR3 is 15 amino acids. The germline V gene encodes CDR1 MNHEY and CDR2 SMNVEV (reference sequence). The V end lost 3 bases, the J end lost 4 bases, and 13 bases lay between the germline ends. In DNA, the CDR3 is TGTGCCAGCAGTTTCCGGGTTGGGTCGTACAATGAGCAGTTCTTC. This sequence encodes CASSFRVGSYNEQFF.

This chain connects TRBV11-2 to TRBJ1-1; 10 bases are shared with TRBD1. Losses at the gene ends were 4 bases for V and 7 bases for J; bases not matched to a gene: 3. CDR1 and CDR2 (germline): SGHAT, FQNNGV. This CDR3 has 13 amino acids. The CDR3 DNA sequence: TGTGCCAGCAGCTCGACAGGGGGCCTTGAAGCTTTCTTT. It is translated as CASSSTGGLEAFF.

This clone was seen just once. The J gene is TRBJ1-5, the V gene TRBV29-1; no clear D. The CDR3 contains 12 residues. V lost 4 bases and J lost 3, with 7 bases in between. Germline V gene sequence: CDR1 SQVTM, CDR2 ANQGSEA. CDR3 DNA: TGCAGCGTTGGGGAGGACAATCAGCCCCAGCATTTT. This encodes CSVGEDNQPQHF.

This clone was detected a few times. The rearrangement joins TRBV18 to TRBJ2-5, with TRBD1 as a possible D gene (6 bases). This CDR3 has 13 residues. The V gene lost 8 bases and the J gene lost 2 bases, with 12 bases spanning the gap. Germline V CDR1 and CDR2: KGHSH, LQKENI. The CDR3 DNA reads TGTGCCAGCACAGAGGACAGACAAGAGACCCAGTACTTC. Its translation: CASTEDRQETQYF. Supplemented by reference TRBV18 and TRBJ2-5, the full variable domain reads NAGVMQNPRHLVRRRGQEARLRCSPMKGHSHVYWYRQLPEEGLKFMVYLQKENIIDESGMPKERFSAEFPKEGPSILRIQQVVRGDSAAYFCASTEDRQETQYFGPGTRLLVL.

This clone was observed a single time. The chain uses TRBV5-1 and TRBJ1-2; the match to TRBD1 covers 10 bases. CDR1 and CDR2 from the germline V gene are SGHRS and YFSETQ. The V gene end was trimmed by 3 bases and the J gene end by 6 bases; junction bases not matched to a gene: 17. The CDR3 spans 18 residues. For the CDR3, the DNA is TGCGCCAGCAGCTCAAGGGGGACAGGGGCCCGGTTAGGCCATGGCTACACCTTC. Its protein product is CASSSRGTGARLGHGYTF.

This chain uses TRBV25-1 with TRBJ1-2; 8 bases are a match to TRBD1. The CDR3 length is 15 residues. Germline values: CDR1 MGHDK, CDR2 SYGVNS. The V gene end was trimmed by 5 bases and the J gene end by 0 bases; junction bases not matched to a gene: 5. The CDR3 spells CASSTTGDANYGYTF. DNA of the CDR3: TGTGCCAGCAGTACGACAGGGGACGCTAACTATGGCTACACCTTC.

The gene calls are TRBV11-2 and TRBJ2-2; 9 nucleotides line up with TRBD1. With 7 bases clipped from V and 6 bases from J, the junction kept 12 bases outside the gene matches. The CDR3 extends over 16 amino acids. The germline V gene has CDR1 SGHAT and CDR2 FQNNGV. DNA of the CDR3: TGTGCCAGCAACGCCCCGGGACAGGGAAGATCCGGGGAGCTGTTTTTT. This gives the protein CASNAPGQGRSGELFF.

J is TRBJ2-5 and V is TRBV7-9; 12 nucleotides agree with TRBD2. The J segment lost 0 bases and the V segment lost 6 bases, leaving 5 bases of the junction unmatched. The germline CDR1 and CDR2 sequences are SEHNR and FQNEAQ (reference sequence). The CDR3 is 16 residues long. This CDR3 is CASSFRLAGDQETQYF. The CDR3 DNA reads TGTGCCAGCAGTTTCCGACTAGCGGGAGACCAAGAGACCCAGTACTTC.

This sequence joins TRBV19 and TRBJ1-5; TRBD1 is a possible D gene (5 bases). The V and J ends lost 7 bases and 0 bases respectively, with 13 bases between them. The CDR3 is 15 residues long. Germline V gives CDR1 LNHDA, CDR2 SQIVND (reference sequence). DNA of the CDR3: TGTGCCAGTACCTCAGACAGTAATAGCAATCAGCCCCAGCATTTT. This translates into CASTSDSNSNQPQHF.

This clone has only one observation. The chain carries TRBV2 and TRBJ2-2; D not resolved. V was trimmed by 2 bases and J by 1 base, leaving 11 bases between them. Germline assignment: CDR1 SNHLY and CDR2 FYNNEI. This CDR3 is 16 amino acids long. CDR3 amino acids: CASSEFSAGNTGELFF. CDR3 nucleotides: TGTGCCAGCAGTGAATTCAGCGCTGGGAACACCGGGGAGCTGTTTTTT. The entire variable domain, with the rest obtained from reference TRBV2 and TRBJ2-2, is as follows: EPEVTQTPSHQVTQMGQEVILRCVPISNHLYFYWYRQILGQKVEFLVSFYNNEISEKSEIFDDQFSVERPDGSNFTLKIRSTKLEDSAMYFCASSEFSAGNTGELFFGEGSRLTVL.

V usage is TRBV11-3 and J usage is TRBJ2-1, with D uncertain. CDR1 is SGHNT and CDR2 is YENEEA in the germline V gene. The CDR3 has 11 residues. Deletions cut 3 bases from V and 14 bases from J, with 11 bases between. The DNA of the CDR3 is TGTGCCAGCAGCTTGGCTGATTCAGAGTTCTTC. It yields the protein CASSLADSEFF.

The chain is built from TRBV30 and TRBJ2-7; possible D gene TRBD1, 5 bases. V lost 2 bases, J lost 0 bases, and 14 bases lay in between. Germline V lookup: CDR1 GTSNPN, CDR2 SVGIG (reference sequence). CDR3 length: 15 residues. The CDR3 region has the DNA TGTGCCTGGAGTCCAGTTGACAGAAGCTCCTACGAGCAGTACTTC. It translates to CAWSPVDRSSYEQYF.

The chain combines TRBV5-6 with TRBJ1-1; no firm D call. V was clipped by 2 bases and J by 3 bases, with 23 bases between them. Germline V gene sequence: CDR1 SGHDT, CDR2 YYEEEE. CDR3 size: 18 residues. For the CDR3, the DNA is TGTGCCAGCAGCTTTTTCGTCCAGAGGTCATCAGTATACACTGAAGCTTTCTTT. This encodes CASSFFVQRSSVYTEAFF.

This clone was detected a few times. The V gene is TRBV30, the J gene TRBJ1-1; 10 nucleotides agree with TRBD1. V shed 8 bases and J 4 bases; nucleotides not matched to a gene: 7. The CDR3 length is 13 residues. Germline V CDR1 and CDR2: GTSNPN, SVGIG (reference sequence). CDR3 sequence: CAPRQGAGTEAFF. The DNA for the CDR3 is TGTGCCCCGCGACAGGGGGCGGGCACTGAAGCTTTCTTT.

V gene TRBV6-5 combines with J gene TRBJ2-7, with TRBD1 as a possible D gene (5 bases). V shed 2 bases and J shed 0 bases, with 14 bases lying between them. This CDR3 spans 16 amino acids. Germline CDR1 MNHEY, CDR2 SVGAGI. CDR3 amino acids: CASSYLPDSYSYEQYF. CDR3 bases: TGTGCCAGCAGTTACCTCCCCGACAGCTACTCCTACGAGCAGTACTTC.

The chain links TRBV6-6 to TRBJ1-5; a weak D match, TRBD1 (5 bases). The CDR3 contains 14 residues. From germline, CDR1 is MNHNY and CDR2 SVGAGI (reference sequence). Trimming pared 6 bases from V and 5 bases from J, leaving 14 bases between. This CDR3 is CASSPPGGDQPQHF. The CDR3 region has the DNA TGTGCCAGCAGCCCCCCGGGGGGTGATCAGCCCCAGCATTTT.

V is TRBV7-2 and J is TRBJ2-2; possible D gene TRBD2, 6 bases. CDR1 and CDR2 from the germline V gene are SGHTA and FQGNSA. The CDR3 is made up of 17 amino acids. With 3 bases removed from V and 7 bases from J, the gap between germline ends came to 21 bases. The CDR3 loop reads CASSLGAGGAVGGELFF. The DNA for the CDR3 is TGTGCCAGCAGCTTGGGAGCGGGCGGGGCCGTCGGCGGGGAGCTGTTTTTT.

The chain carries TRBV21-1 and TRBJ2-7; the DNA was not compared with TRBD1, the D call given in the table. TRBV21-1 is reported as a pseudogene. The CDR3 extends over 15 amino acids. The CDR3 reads CASLGRETGGIEQYF. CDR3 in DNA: TGTGCCAGCCTTGGACGGGAGACAGGGGGCATAGAGCAGTACTTC.

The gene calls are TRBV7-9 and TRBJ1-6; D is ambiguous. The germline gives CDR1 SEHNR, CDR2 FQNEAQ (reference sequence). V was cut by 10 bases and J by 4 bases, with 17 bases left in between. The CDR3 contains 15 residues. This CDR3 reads CATQPGAEYNSPLHF. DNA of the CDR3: TGTGCCACCCAGCCCGGTGCGGAGTATAATTCACCCCTCCACTTT.

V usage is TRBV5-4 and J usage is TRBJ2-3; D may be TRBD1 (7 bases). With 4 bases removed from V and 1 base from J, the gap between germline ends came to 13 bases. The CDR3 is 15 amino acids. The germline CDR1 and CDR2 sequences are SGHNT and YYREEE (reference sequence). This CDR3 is CASSPRGAGTDTQYF. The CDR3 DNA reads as TGTGCCAGCAGCCCCAGGGGGGCGGGCACAGATACGCAGTATTTT. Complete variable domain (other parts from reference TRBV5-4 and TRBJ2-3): ETGVTQSPTHLIKTRGQQVTLRCSSQSGHNTVSWYQQALGQGPQFIFQYYREEENGRGNFPPRFSGLQFPNYSSELNVNALELDDSALYLCASSPRGAGTDTQYFGPGTRLTVL.

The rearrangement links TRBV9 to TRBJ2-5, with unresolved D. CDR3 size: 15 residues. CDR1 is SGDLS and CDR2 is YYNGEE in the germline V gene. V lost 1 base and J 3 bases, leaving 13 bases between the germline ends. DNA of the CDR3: TGTGCCAGCAGCGTACTTTCTAGTTCGAAAGAGACCCAGTACTTC. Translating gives CASSVLSSSKETQYF.

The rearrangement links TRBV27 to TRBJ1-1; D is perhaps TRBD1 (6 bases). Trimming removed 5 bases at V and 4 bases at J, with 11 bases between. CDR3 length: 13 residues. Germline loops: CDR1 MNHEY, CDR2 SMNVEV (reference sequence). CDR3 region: CASSRGGSTEAFF. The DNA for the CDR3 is TGTGCCAGCAGTCGTGGGGGCTCCACTGAAGCTTTCTTT.

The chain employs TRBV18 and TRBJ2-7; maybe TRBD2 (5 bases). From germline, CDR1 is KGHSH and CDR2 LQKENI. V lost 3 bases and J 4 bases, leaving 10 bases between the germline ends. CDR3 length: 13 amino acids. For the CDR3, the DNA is TGTGCCAGCTCACCTGGACTCCTTTACGAGCAGTACTTC. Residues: CASSPGLLYEQYF. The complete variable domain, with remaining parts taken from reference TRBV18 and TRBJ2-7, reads NAGVMQNPRHLVRRRGQEARLRCSPMKGHSHVYWYRQLPEEGLKFMVYLQKENIIDESGMPKERFSAEFPKEGPSILRIQQVVRGDSAAYFCASSPGLLYEQYFGPGTRLTVT.

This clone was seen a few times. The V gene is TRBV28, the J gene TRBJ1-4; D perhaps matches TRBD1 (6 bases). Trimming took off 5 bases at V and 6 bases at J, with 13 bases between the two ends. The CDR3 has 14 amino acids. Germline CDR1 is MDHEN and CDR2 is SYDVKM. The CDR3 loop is CASSQQGLDEKLFF. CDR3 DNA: TGTGCCAGCAGTCAACAGGGTTTAGATGAAAAACTGTTTTTT.

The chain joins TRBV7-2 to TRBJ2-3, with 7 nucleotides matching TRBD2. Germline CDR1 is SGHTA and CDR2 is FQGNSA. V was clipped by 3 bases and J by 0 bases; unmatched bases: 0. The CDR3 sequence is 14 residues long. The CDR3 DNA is TGTGCCAGCAGCTTTAGCGGGAGCACAGATACGCAGTATTTT. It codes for CASSFSGSTDTQYF.

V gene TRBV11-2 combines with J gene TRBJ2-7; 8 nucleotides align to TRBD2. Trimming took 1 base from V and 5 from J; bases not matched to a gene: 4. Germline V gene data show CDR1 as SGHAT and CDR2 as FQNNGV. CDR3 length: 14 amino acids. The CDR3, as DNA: TGTGCCAGCAGCTTAGTCGGGAGGGGCCACGAGCAGTACTTC. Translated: CASSLVGRGHEQYF. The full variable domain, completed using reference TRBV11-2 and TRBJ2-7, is EAGVAQSPRYKIIEKRQSVAFWCNPISGHATLYWYQQILGQGPKLLIQFQNNGVVDDSQLPKDRFSAERLKGVDSTLKIQPAKLEDSAVYLCASSLVGRGHEQYFGPGTRLTVT.